The rows below give T cell receptor beta chains drawn from one sample of a study of shared clonotypes between healthy human individuals. Sequencing used immunoSEQ multiplex PCR; TCRdb keeps in-frame clones, though not all of them. The sample holds about 2.1 million clones, about 92% seen once. Sequencing was performed on naive CD8+ T cells from PBMCs. These receptors were obtained from a man younger than 35 in good health. Some clones in this sample may be carry-over from other donors' samples. Each CDR3 is given with its conserved first and last residue. The order of the fields is D gene, V gene, CDR3 length, J gene, CDR3 protein, CDR3 DNA. D genes are given only for firm matches.

NA	TRBV28	13	TRBJ2-4	CASSSAFKNIQYF	TGTGCCAGCAGTTCGGCTTTCAAAAACATTCAGTACTTC
TRBD2	TRBV4-1	18	TRBJ2-7	CASSQDDTSGRVPYEQYF	TGCGCCAGCAGCCAAGATGATACTAGCGGGAGGGTCCCCTACGAGCAGTACTTC
NA	TRBV15	12	TRBJ1-5	CATGPSNQPQHF	TGTGCCACCGGGCCCAGCAATCAGCCCCAGCATTTT
NA	TRBV5-4	13	TRBJ2-1	CAISREVYNEQFF	TGTGCAATCTCTAGGGAGGTCTACAATGAGCAGTTCTTC
TRBD2	TRBV4-1	17	TRBJ2-3	CASSQPPGLVDADTQYF	TGCGCCAGCAGCCAACCCCCGGGACTAGTCGATGCAGATACGCAGTATTTT
TRBD1	TRBV5-1	15	TRBJ2-1	CASSHTGGPYNEQFF	TGCGCCAGCAGCCATACAGGGGGGCCGTACAATGAGCAGTTCTTC
NA	TRBV9	15	TRBJ2-3	CASSVVGVWTDTQYF	TGTGCCAGCAGCGTAGTGGGAGTGTGGACAGATACGCAGTATTTT
TRBD2	TRBV9	14	TRBJ2-1	CASSGSGRAFEQFF	TGTGCCAGCAGCGGTAGCGGGAGGGCCTTTGAGCAGTTCTTC
NA	TRBV11-2	15	TRBJ2-1	CASRPREISRDEQFF	TGTGCCAGCAGGCCAAGGGAGATTAGCCGCGATGAGCAGTTCTTC
NA	TRBV27	14	TRBJ1-5	CASSQRHGNQPQHF	TGTGCCAGCAGCCAGCGCCACGGCAATCAGCCCCAGCATTTT
NA	TRBV5-6	16	TRBJ1-3	CASSLERDIGQSTIYF	TGTGCCAGCAGCTTGGAGCGGGACATCGGACAATCCACCATATATTTT
NA	TRBV7-2	14	TRBJ2-3	CASSLQRSTDTQYF	TGTGCCAGCAGCTTACAGCGGAGCACAGATACGCAGTATTTT
NA	TRBV27	17	TRBJ1-4	CASSSMGDGRRDEKLFF	TGTGCCAGCAGTTCCATGGGGGATGGAAGACGGGATGAAAAACTGTTTTTT
NA	TRBV25-1	12	TRBJ1-1	CASRERNTEAFF	TGTGCCAGCAGGGAGAGGAACACTGAAGCTTTCTTT